This record concerns one TCR beta chain sequence. This specimen belongs to a study of blood T cell repertoires in COVID-19. Looking at the study overall: T cells, B-cell-depleted T cells, or PBMCs provided the cDNA or gDNA that served as material.

As originally analysed: By means of reference gene primer amplification, nucleated cell counts were estimated. Profiled with immunoSEQ multiplex PCR; TCRdb holds only in-frame clones, not every one. That table furnishes V, J and clone size, whereas the DNA furnished D and trimming. The data contain 140,000 to 150,000 clones, approximately 91% of them singletons. V lost 3 bases and J lost 3; bases outside the gene matches: 6. CDR1 KGHSH and CDR2 LQKENI come from the germline V gene. The CDR3 contains 15 residues. Sequencing was performed on peripheral blood. The genes are TRBV18 and TRBJ2-7, with 9 bases that match TRBD1. This clonotype was sampled from a man between 65 and 85 years old with acute or convalescent COVID-19. The CDR3 DNA is TGTGCCAGCTCACCGGGACAGGGATCACACTACGAGCAGTACTTC. As protein: CASSPGQGSHYEQYF.